This entry lists 32 T cell receptor beta chains sequenced from one sample in a study of blood T cell repertoires in COVID-19. Profiled with immunoSEQ multiplex PCR; TCRdb holds only in-frame clones, not every one. This sample has tens of thousands of clones, with 83% found just once. The source material was peripheral blood. The source of these receptors is a woman over 75 with acute or convalescent COVID-19.

The V gene is TRBV3-1 (or the pseudogene TRBV3-2), the J gene TRBJ1-3; a weak D match, TRBD1 (5 bases). CDR3 size: 16 residues. In germline, CDR1 is LGHDT, CDR2 YNNKEL (reference sequence). V dropped 0 bases and J dropped 7 bases, with 16 bases sitting between them. CDR3 nucleotides: TGTGCCAGCAGCCAAGATACAGGCAGCGAGTGGAACACCATATATTTT. It specifies CASSQDTGSEWNTIYF.

This chain connects TRBV11-1 to TRBJ2-5, with D perhaps matching TRBD2 (6 bases). Trimming took 2 bases from V and 4 from J, leaving 17 bases between them. Germline CDR1 SGHAT, CDR2 FQDESV (reference sequence). The length of the CDR3 is 16 residues. The CDR3 region is CASSLNYGGLLETQYF. In DNA, the CDR3 is TGTGCCAGCAGCTTAAATTATGGAGGGCTGTTAGAGACCCAGTACTTC.

The DNA for the CDR3 is TGCGCCAGCAGCCTGTCCGGGTCCTCCTACGAGCAGTACTTC. This sequence encodes CASSLSGSSYEQYF. V is TRBV5-1 and J is TRBJ2-7; D unclear. CDR3 length: 14 residues. The germline V gene has CDR1 SGHRS and CDR2 YFSETQ. Trimming removed 4 bases from V and 0 bases from J, with 11 bases in between. The full variable domain, rest sourced from reference TRBV5-1 and TRBJ2-7, is KAGVTQTPRYLIKTRGQQVTLSCSPISGHRSVSWYQQTPGQGLQFLFEYFSETQRNKGNFPGRFSGRQFSNSRSEMNVSTLELGDSALYLCASSLSGSSYEQYFGPGTRLTVT.

In DNA form, the CDR3 reads TGCAGCGTTGCTGAAGGGGCGGACAAAAACATTCAGTACTTC. As protein: CSVAEGADKNIQYF. The chain employs TRBV29-1 and TRBJ2-4, with a possible D match to TRBD1 (5 bases). Germline V lookup: CDR1 SQVTM, CDR2 ANQGSEA. The CDR3 is made up of 14 amino acids. V was clipped by 4 bases and J by 3 bases, with 13 bases between them.

V gene TRBV11-3 combines with J gene TRBJ1-5; perhaps TRBD1 as D (6 bases). The CDR3 consists of 16 residues. Trimming removed 3 bases at V and 3 bases at J, with 15 bases between. CDR1 SGHNT and CDR2 YENEEA come from the germline V gene. The chain's CDR3 is CASSFGTPPLNQPQHF. In DNA form, the CDR3 reads TGTGCCAGCAGCTTCGGGACACCTCCCCTCAATCAGCCCCAGCATTTT.

This sequence joins TRBV11-3 and TRBJ1-1, with D possibly being TRBD1 (5 bases). The CDR3 is 16 amino acids. Germline V gene data show CDR1 as SGHNT and CDR2 as YENEEA. Trimming removed 5 bases from V and 0 bases from J, with 16 bases in between. Here the CDR3 reads CASSPTRGSMNTEAFF. The CDR3 DNA follows: TGTGCCAGCAGCCCGACGCGGGGGTCGATGAACACTGAAGCTTTCTTT.

The V call is TRBV6-5, the J call TRBJ2-6, with D perhaps matching TRBD2 (6 bases). The CDR3 length is 14 residues. Trimming pared 6 bases from V and 6 bases from J, leaving 12 bases between. Looked up from germline, CDR1 is MNHEY and CDR2 is SVGAGI. The CDR3 region is CASRRDSSANVLTF. CDR3 coding DNA: TGTGCCAGCAGAAGGGACTCATCGGCCAACGTCCTGACTTTC.

The chain joins TRBV6-5 to TRBJ1-6, with unresolved D. Trimming removed 6 bases from V and 4 bases from J, with 7 bases in between. The CDR3 covers 13 residues. Germline V gives CDR1 MNHEY, CDR2 SVGAGI. CDR3 coding DNA: TGTGCCAGCAGGGCCATATATAATTCACCCCTCCACTTT. Translating it yields CASRAIYNSPLHF.

The rearrangement uses TRBV30 and TRBJ2-1, with 10 nucleotides matching TRBD2. CDR1 and CDR2 (germline): GTSNPN, SVGIG (reference sequence). Trimming at V came to 2 bases and at J to 15 bases, leaving 13 bases not matched to a gene. The CDR3 covers 14 residues. CDR3 sequence: CAWSFSGTSAGGFF. Here the CDR3 DNA reads TGTGCCTGGAGTTTCTCCGGGACTAGCGCCGGGGGGTTCTTC.

This clone was counted between two and nine times. The chain uses TRBV4-2 and TRBJ2-1; D is unresolved. In germline, CDR1 is LGHNA, CDR2 YNFKEQ. The CDR3 consists of 16 residues. V dropped 0 bases and J dropped 0 bases, with 9 bases sitting between them. The CDR3, as DNA: TGTGCCAGCAGCCAAGATAGCCTACACTCCTACAATGAGCAGTTCTTC. Protein sequence: CASSQDSLHSYNEQFF.

The chain combines TRBV11-3 with TRBJ2-7, with D perhaps matching TRBD1 (6 bases). This CDR3 region has 15 residues. The germline V gene encodes CDR1 SGHNT and CDR2 YENEEA. V lost 5 bases, J lost 2 bases, and 16 bases lay in between. CDR3 DNA: TGTGCCAGCAGCCCCACGAGGGCAGGGGCCTACGAGCAGTACTTC. Protein product: CASSPTRAGAYEQYF.

V gene TRBV6-5 combines with J gene TRBJ2-6; 8 bases are a match to TRBD1. J gave up 12 bases and V 4 bases, and 5 bases lay outside the gene matches. This CDR3 has 13 residues. Per germline, CDR1 MNHEY and CDR2 SVGAGI. The CDR3 is CASSSGTGGVLTF. CDR3 in DNA: TGTGCCAGCAGTTCAGGGACAGGCGGCGTCCTGACTTTC.

The chain recombines TRBV18 with TRBJ2-2; D is unresolved. The CDR3 contains 14 residues. CDR1 and CDR2 from the germline V gene are KGHSH and LQKENI. Trimming took off 0 bases at V and 5 bases at J, with 7 bases between the two ends. The chain's CDR3 is CASSPPSGTGELFF. As DNA, the CDR3 is TGTGCCAGCTCACCACCTTCAGGAACCGGGGAGCTGTTTTTT.

The V and J genes are TRBV6-8 and TRBJ2-1; 16 nucleotides line up with TRBD2. Germline V gene lookup returns CDR1 MNHGY and CDR2 SAAAGT. The CDR3 contains 16 residues. The V and J ends lost 4 bases and 10 bases, in that order; junction bases with no gene match: 7. As DNA, the CDR3 is TGTGCCAGCAGTTCGGGACTAGCGGGAGGGAGTCGGGAGCAGTTCTTC. Translated: CASSSGLAGGSREQFF.

The sample holds one count of this clone. The germline gene is not matched at one end of the junction; a read error may be the cause. This chain connects TRBV4-3 to TRBJ1-6; maybe TRBD1 (6 bases). Germline V CDR1 and CDR2: LGHNA, YSLEER. This CDR3 spans 14 amino acids. This CDR3 reads CASSQNRDNSPLHF. CDR3 bases: TGCGCCAGCAGCCAGAACAGGGATAACTCACCCCTCCACTTT.

The gene calls are TRBV7-9 and TRBJ2-7, with 7 positions matching TRBD2. The CDR3 is made up of 14 amino acids. The ends lost 1 base at V and 2 bases at J; junction bases unmatched: 2. Germline V gene data show CDR1 as SEHNR and CDR2 as FQNEAQ (reference sequence). Written as DNA, the CDR3 is TGTGCCAGCAGCTTAGAGCGGGACCCCTACGAGCAGTACTTC. Translated: CASSLERDPYEQYF. Full variable domain (rest looked up from reference TRBV7-9 and TRBJ2-7): DTGVSQNPRHKITKRGQNVTFRCDPISEHNRLYWYRQTLGQGPEFLTYFQNEAQLEKSRLLSDRFSAERPKGSFSTLEIQRTEQGDSAMYLCASSLERDPYEQYFGPGTRLTVT.

This clone was observed a single time. This chain joins TRBV25-1 and TRBJ2-2; D ambiguous. Germline V gives CDR1 MGHDK, CDR2 SYGVNS. V dropped 5 bases and J dropped 5 bases, with 3 bases sitting between them. The CDR3 loop spans 11 amino acids. CDR3 protein: CASSYTGELFF. DNA for the CDR3: TGTGCCAGCAGTTATACCGGGGAGCTGTTTTTT. Complete variable domain (other parts from reference TRBV25-1 and TRBJ2-2): EADIYQTPRYLVIGTGKKITLECSQTMGHDKMYWYQQDPGMELHLIHYSYGVNSTEKGDLSSESTVSRIRTEHFPLTLESARPSHTSQYLCASSYTGELFFGEGSRLTVL.

The chain joins TRBV7-6 to TRBJ2-3, with a tentative D call TRBD1 (5 bases). Trimming shortened V by 2 bases and J by 1 base, and 13 bases separated the two germline ends. This CDR3 contains 16 residues. Germline assignment: CDR1 SGHVS and CDR2 FNYEAQ. The CDR3 DNA reads TGTGCCAGCAGCTTACAAAGCGTACAGGGCACAGATACGCAGTATTTT. It yields the protein CASSLQSVQGTDTQYF.

V is TRBV18 and J is TRBJ2-3; 11 bases are a match to TRBD2. Germline CDR1 reads KGHSH; CDR2 reads LQKENI. The CDR3 contains 16 residues. V was pared by 0 bases and J by 2 bases, with 1 base of the junction left unmatched. CDR3 coding DNA: TGTGCCAGCTCACCACCGGGACTAGCGGACACAGATACGCAGTATTTT. Protein: CASSPPGLADTDTQYF.

The genes are TRBV7-2 and TRBJ2-5; TRBD1 matches 12 bases. The CDR3 length is 18 residues. V was pared by 0 bases and J by 7 bases, with 12 bases of the junction left unmatched. CDR1 and CDR2 (germline): SGHTA, FQGNSA. The CDR3, as DNA: TGTGCCAGCAGCTTAGCTGGGACAGGGGGCGTGGGGGCAGGGACCCAGTACTTC. It yields the protein CASSLAGTGGVGAGTQYF.

The chain has TRBV2 and TRBJ2-5; 12 bases line up with TRBD2. V dropped 7 bases and J dropped 5; count of bases not matched to a gene: 8. CDR1 is SNHLY and CDR2 is FYNNEI in the germline V gene. This CDR3 contains 15 residues. For the CDR3, the DNA is TGTGCCAGCACTCTAGCGGGAGGGGCCCAGGAGACCCAGTACTTC. Its translation: CASTLAGGAQETQYF.

The rearrangement joins TRBV27 to TRBJ2-4; 10 nucleotides line up with TRBD2. With V trimmed by 6 bases and J by 0 bases, 11 bases remained unmatched. The CDR3 has 18 residues. Germline-derived CDR1 and CDR2 are MNHEY and SMNVEV (reference sequence). The CDR3, as DNA: TGTGCCAGCAGAGGGCTAGCGGGAGACACTCTAGCCAAAAACATTCAGTACTTC. Residues: CASRGLAGDTLAKNIQYF.

The chain carries TRBV3-1 (or the pseudogene TRBV3-2) and TRBJ2-3; 12 bases agree with TRBD2. CDR3 length: 18 amino acids. CDR1 and CDR2 from the germline V gene are LGHDT and YNNKEL (reference sequence). Trimming at V came to 0 bases and at J to 1 base, leaving 5 bases not matched to a gene. The CDR3 reads CASSQDLLAGGGTDTQYF. The CDR3 DNA reads TGTGCCAGCAGCCAAGATCTTCTAGCGGGAGGGGGCACAGATACGCAGTATTTT.

CDR3 DNA: TGTGCCAGCAGACCCACCGGGACTCAGGGAGGAGAGCAGTTCTTC. Protein product: CASRPTGTQGGEQFF. The chain couples TRBV2 to TRBJ2-1; weak D call: TRBD2 (6 bases). Germline lookup yields CDR1 SNHLY and CDR2 FYNNEI. V lost 6 bases, J lost 10 bases, and 22 bases lay in between. The CDR3 consists of 15 residues.

V gene TRBV5-1 combines with J gene TRBJ2-1, with 9 bases that match TRBD2. V lost 2 bases and J lost 0; bases outside the gene matches: 6. Per germline, CDR1 SGHRS and CDR2 YFSETQ. This CDR3 region has 17 residues. Here the CDR3 reads CASSFPGGRASYNEQFF. CDR3 coding DNA: TGCGCCAGCAGCTTTCCTGGCGGGAGGGCCTCCTACAATGAGCAGTTCTTC.

The chain carries TRBV5-1 and TRBJ2-5, with TRBD1 matching over 7 bases. V dropped 6 bases and J dropped 1; count of bases not matched to a gene: 6. In germline, CDR1 is SGHRS, CDR2 YFSETQ. This CDR3 comprises 14 residues. The DNA for the CDR3 is TGCGCCAGCAACCCGACAGGGACCCAAGAGACCCAGTACTTC. This translates into CASNPTGTQETQYF.

The chain employs TRBV19 and TRBJ2-1; maybe TRBD2 (6 bases). Germline CDR1 is LNHDA and CDR2 is SQIVND (reference sequence). CDR3 size: 15 residues. Trimming pared 5 bases from V and 9 bases from J, leaving 20 bases between. The chain's CDR3 is CASSPSLAVNSEQFF. The CDR3 region has the DNA TGTGCCAGTAGTCCGTCACTAGCCGTTAATAGTGAGCAGTTCTTC. The full variable domain, its missing parts supplied by reference TRBV19 and TRBJ2-1, is DGGITQSPKYLFRKEGQNVTLSCEQNLNHDAMYWYRQDPGQGLRLIYYSQIVNDFQKGDIAEGYSVSREKKESFPLTVTSAQKNPTAFYLCASSPSLAVNSEQFFGPGTRLTVL.

V gene TRBV28 combines with J gene TRBJ1-4; unclear D gene. The CDR3 is 12 residues long. Between the trimmed V and J ends, which lost 4 bases and 8 bases, there was a span of 8 bases. The germline gives CDR1 MDHEN, CDR2 SYDVKM. CDR3 in amino acids: CASSSIREKLFF. CDR3 nucleotide sequence: TGTGCCAGCAGTTCCATCAGAGAAAAACTGTTTTTT.

This chain joins TRBV3-1 (or the pseudogene TRBV3-2) and TRBJ2-5; the D is unclear. There are 14 residues in the CDR3. Trimming shortened V by 3 bases and J by 4 bases, and 12 bases separated the two germline ends. CDR1 is LGHDT, CDR2 YNNKEL, per germline (reference sequence). The CDR3 DNA is TGTGCCAGCAGCCAGGGCTCGAAGAGAGAGACCCAGTACTTC. Translating it yields CASSQGSKRETQYF.

This clone has only one observation. The chain carries TRBV4-2 and TRBJ1-2, with a weak D call TRBD1 (5 bases). Germline-derived CDR1 and CDR2 are LGHNA and YNFKEQ. This CDR3 contains 13 residues. Trimming cost V 1 base and J 8 bases, with 11 bases left between them. CDR3: CASSQVSNRGYTF. For the CDR3, the DNA is TGTGCCAGCAGCCAAGTTTCTAACAGGGGCTACACCTTC.

Only a few counts were recorded for this clone. V gene TRBV3-1 (or the pseudogene TRBV3-2) combines with J gene TRBJ2-2, with 12 bases aligning to TRBD2. CDR3 length equals 17 residues. Germline V lookup: CDR1 LGHDT, CDR2 YNNKEL (reference sequence). V lost 1 base and J lost 7; bases outside the gene matches: 7. The CDR3: CASSQGRTSGTIGELFF. The CDR3 DNA reads TGTGCCAGCAGCCAAGGCAGGACTAGCGGGACTATCGGGGAGCTGTTTTTT.

V usage is TRBV4-1 and J usage is TRBJ2-3; 8 nucleotides line up with TRBD1. The V segment lost 4 bases and the J segment 1 base; nucleotides outside the gene matches: 19. Germline V gives CDR1 MGHRA, CDR2 YSYEKL. CDR3 length: 20 residues. The CDR3 bases are TGCGCCAGCAGCCGAACCGGGACAGGACTTCTCCGGCCAGGCACAGATACGCAGTATTTT. Its protein is CASSRTGTGLLRPGTDTQYF.